The text below deals with one T cell receptor beta chain. Generated by immunoSEQ multiplex PCR, the TCRdb table keeps only in-frame clones and is missing some. Seen here are around 180,000 clones, more than 90% observed once, and the top ten hold around 2%. Germline V gene lookup returns CDR1 SNHLY and CDR2 FYNNEI. Trimming left V 1 base short and J 8 bases short, with 14 bases between. CDR3 length: 15 residues. This record belongs to a study of control samples from healthy donors and cancer patients. The chain has TRBV2 and TRBJ1-4; D possibly corresponds to TRBD1 (5 bases). The sequence was obtained from a woman aged 40 to 50 in good health. The source material was blood. The CDR3 bases are TGTGCCAGCAGTGAAGTTTCCGGTGGGGCAGAAAAACTGTTTTTT. It specifies CASSEVSGGAEKLFF.